The 5 T cell receptor beta chains given below trace back to one sample, sequenced in a study of metastatic and nonmetastatic thyroid tumors. TCRdb re-called the PCR reads through MiXCR. The sample shows about 38,000 clones, under 30% of them seen only once. All patients were treatment-naive before thyroid surgery. The sample taken for sequencing was blood. The receptors come from a male donor with papillary thyroid cancer or a benign thyroid nodule (not recorded which). Some clones in this sample may be carry-over from other donors' samples.

V usage is TRBV9 and J usage is TRBJ1-1; possibly TRBD1 for D (5 bases). V gave up 5 bases and J gave up 0 bases, with 5 bases separating them. Germline V CDR1 and CDR2: SGDLS, YYNGEE. This CDR3 region has 12 residues. CDR3 sequence reads: CASRGVNTEAFF. The CDR3 DNA is TGTGCCAGCAGAGGGGTGAACACTGAAGCTTTCTTT.

The chain recombines TRBV3-1 with TRBJ2-1; 11 nucleotides match TRBD2. The CDR3 contains 14 residues. The germline gives CDR1 LGHDT, CDR2 YNNKEL (reference sequence). The trim removed 5 bases at V and 9 bases at J, leaving 6 bases unmatched. As DNA, the CDR3 is TGTGCCAGCAGCGGTCTAGCGGGAGGAAGTGAGCAGTTCTTC. Protein: CASSGLAGGSEQFF.

The V and J genes are TRBV20-1 and TRBJ1-2; D ambiguous. From germline, CDR1 is DFQATT and CDR2 SNEGSKA (reference sequence). V shed 5 bases and J shed 8 bases, with 21 bases lying between them. The length of the CDR3 is 14 residues. The CDR3: CSAGPRHYPLGYTF. CDR3 sequence (DNA): TGCAGTGCTGGACCCAGACACTACCCACTCGGCTACACCTTC.

As to this clone: The germline gene is not matched at one end of the junction; a read error may be the cause. V usage is TRBV14 and J usage is TRBJ1-1, with D unresolved. Germline V gene data show CDR1 as SGHDN and CDR2 as FVKESK. The CDR3 is 14 residues long. CDR3 in DNA: TGTGCCGGCAGCCTTTTATCGCCGAACACTGAAGCTTTCTTT. Amino acids: CAGSLLSPNTEAFF.

This clone was observed a few times. The rearrangement links TRBV15 to TRBJ1-1; possible D gene TRBD1, 5 bases. Between the trimmed V and J ends, which lost 4 bases and 3 bases, there was a span of 12 bases. The CDR3 consists of 14 residues. Germline lookup yields CDR1 LNHNV and CDR2 YYDKDF (reference sequence). DNA of the CDR3: TGTGCCACCAGCACCCAGGGTATGGACACTGAAGCTTTCTTT. It encodes CATSTQGMDTEAFF. The full variable domain, rest sourced from reference TRBV15 and TRBJ1-1, is DAMVIQNPRYQVTQFGKPVTLSCSQTLNHNVMYWYQQKSSQAPKLLFHYYDKDFNNEADTPDNFQSRRPNTSFCFLDIRSPGLGDTAMYLCATSTQGMDTEAFFGQGTRLTVV.